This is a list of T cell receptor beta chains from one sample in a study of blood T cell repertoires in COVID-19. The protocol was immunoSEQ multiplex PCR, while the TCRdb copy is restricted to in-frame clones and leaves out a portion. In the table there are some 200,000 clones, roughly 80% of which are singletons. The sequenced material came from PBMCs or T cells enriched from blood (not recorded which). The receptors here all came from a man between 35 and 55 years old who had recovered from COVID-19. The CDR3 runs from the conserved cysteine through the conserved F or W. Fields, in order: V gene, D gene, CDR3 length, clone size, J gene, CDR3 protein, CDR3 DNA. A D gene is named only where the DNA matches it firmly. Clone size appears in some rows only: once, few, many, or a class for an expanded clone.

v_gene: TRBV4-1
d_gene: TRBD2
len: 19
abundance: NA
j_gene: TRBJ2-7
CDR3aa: CASSQNPGTSGRSKNEQYF
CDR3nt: TGCGCCAGCAGCCAAAACCCAGGGACTAGCGGGAGATCAAAGAACGAGCAGTACTTC

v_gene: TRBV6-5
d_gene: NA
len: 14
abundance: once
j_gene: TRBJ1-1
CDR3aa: CASSYEAMNTEAFF
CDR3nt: TGTGCCAGCAGTTACGAGGCCATGAACACTGAAGCTTTCTTT

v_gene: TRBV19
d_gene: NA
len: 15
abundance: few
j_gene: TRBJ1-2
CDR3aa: CASGREGSKTYGYTF
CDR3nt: TGTGCCAGTGGTAGGGAGGGGTCGAAAACCTATGGCTACACCTTC

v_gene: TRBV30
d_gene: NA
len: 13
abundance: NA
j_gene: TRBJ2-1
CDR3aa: CAWSVSVYNEQFF
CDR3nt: TGTGCCTGGAGTGTATCCGTTTACAATGAGCAGTTCTTC

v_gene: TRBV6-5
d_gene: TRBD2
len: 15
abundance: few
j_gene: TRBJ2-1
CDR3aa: CASSLRTSGRGEQFF
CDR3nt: TGTGCCAGCAGTCTCAGGACTAGCGGGAGAGGTGAGCAGTTCTTC

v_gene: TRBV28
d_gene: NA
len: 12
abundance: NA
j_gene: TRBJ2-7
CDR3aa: CASNSGSYEQYF
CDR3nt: TGTGCCAGCAATTCGGGCTCCTACGAGCAGTACTTC

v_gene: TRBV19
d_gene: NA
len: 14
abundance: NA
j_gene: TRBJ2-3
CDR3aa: CASSKFEGPDTQYF
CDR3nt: TGTGCCAGTAGTAAGTTTGAGGGCCCAGATACGCAGTATTTT

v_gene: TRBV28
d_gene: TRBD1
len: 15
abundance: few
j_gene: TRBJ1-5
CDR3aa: CASSLSGQGDQPQHF
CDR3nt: TGTGCCAGCAGTTTATCCGGACAGGGGGATCAGCCCCAGCATTTT

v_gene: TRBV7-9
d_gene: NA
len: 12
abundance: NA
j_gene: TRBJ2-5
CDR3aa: CASSPDSSNQYF
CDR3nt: TGTGCCAGCAGCCCTGACTCCAGTAACCAGTACTTC

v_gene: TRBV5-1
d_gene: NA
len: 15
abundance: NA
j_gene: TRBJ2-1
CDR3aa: CASRPPGGTRNEQFF
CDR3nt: TGCGCCAGCAGGCCTCCGGGCGGGACGCGTAATGAGCAGTTCTTC

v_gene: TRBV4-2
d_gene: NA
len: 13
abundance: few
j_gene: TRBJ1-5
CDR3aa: CASSQKQNQPQHF
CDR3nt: TGTGCCAGCAGCCAAAAGCAAAATCAGCCCCAGCATTTT

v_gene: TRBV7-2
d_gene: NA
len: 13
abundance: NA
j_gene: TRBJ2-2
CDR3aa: CASSLVTFGELFF
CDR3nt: TGTGCCAGCAGCTTAGTTACTTTCGGGGAGCTGTTTTTT

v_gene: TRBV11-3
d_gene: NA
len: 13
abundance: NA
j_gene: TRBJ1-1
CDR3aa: CASSLNGNTEAFF
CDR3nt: TGTGCCAGCAGCTTAAACGGGAACACTGAAGCTTTCTTT

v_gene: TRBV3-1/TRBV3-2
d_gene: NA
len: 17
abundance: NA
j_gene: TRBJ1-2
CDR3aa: CASSQESWGQINYGYTF
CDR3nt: TGTGCCAGCAGCCAAGAGTCTTGGGGGCAGATTAACTATGGCTACACCTTC

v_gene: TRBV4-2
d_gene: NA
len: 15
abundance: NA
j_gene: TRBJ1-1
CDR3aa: CASSQPTPLNTEAFF
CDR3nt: TGTGCCAGCAGCCAGCCGACACCCTTGAACACTGAAGCTTTCTTT

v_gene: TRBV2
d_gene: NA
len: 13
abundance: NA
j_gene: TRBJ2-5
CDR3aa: CASSVLEMETQYF
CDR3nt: TGTGCCAGCAGCGTCTTAGAAATGGAGACCCAGTACTTC

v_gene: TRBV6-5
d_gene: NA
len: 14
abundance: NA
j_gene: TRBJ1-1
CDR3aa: CASSSRTANTEAFF
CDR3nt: TGTGCCAGCAGTTCGAGGACAGCTAACACTGAAGCTTTCTTT

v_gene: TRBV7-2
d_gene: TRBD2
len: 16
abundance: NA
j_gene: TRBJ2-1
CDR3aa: CASSLVGTSAYNEQFF
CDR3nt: TGTGCCAGCAGCTTAGTCGGGACTAGCGCTTACAATGAGCAGTTCTTC

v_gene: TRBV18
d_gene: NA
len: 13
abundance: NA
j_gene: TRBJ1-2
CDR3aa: CASSDTPDRSYTF
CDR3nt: TGTGCCAGCTCCGACACCCCTGACCGATCGTACACCTTC

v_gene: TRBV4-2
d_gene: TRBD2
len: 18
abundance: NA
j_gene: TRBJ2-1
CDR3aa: CASSQVSGRAKSYNEQFF
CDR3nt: TGTGCCAGCAGCCAAGTCAGCGGGAGGGCCAAGTCCTACAATGAGCAGTTCTTC

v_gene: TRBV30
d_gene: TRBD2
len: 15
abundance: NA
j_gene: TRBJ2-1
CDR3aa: CAWSVRSGRGSEQFF
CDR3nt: TGTGCCTGGAGTGTACGCAGCGGGAGAGGCAGTGAGCAGTTCTTC

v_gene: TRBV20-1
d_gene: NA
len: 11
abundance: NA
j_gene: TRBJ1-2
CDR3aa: CSVRTAAGYTF
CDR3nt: TGCAGTGTCAGAACAGCGGCTGGCTACACCTTC

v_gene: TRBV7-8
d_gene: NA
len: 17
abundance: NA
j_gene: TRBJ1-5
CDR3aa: CASSSSFLISFNQPQHF
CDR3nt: TGTGCCAGCAGCTCATCGTTTCTAATATCCTTCAATCAGCCCCAGCATTTT

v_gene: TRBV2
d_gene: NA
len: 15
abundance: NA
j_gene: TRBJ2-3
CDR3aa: CASSDEGISTDTQYF
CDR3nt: TGTGCCAGCAGTGACGAGGGAATCTCTACAGATACGCAGTATTTT

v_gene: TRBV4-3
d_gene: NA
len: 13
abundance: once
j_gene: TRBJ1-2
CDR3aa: CASSQTDYYGYTF
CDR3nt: TGCGCCAGCAGCCAGACAGATTACTATGGCTACACCTTC

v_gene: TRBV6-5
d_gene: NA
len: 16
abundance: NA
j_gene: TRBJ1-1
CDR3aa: CASSSAETTRSTEAFF
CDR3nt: TGTGCCAGCAGTTCAGCGGAGACCACTCGGAGCACTGAAGCTTTCTTT

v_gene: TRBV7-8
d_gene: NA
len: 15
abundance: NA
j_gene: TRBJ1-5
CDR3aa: CASSLLGQGNQPQHF
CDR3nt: TGTGCCAGCAGCCTCCTCGGACAAGGTAATCAGCCCCAGCATTTT

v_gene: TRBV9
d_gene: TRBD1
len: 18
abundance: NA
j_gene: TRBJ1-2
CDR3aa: CASSVEGTGVGPNYGYTF
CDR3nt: TGTGCCAGCAGCGTAGAAGGGACAGGGGTAGGGCCTAACTATGGCTACACCTTC

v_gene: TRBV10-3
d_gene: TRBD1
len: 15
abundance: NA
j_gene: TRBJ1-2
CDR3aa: CAISGQDHPNYGYTF
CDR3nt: TGTGCCATCAGCGGACAGGACCATCCTAACTATGGCTACACCTTC

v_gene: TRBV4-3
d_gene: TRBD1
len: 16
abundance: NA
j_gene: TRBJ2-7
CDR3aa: CASSQDPGTGRYEQYF
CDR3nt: TGCGCCAGCAGCCAAGACCCTGGGACAGGAAGGTACGAGCAGTACTTC

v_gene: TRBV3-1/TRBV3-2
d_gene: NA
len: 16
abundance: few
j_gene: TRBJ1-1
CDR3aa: CASSQDPGMIDTEAFF
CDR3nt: TGTGCCAGCAGCCAAGATCCAGGGATGATTGACACTGAAGCTTTCTTT

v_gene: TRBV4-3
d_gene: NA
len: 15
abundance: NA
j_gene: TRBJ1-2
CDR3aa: CASSQMGDGGGGYTF
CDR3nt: TGCGCCAGCAGCCAGATGGGTGACGGAGGCGGTGGCTACACCTTC

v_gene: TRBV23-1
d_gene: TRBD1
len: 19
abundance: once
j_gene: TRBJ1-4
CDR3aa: CASSRQGLNWRAENEKLFF
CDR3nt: TGCGCCAGCAGTAGACAGGGATTAAACTGGAGAGCCGAAAATGAAAAACTGTTTTTT

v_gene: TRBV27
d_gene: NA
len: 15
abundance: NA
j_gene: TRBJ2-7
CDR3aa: CASRQALYPIGEQYF
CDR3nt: TGTGCCAGCAGACAAGCGTTGTATCCCATTGGCGAGCAGTACTTC

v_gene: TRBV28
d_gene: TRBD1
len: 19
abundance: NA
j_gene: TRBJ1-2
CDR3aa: CASSPNAWGQGEGLDGYTF
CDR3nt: TGTGCCAGCAGTCCGAACGCCTGGGGACAGGGGGAGGGACTGGATGGCTACACCTTC

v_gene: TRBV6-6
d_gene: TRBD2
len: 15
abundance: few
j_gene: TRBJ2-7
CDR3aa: CASSRLSSGFYEQYF
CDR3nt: TGTGCCAGCAGCCGTCTATCTAGCGGGTTCTACGAGCAGTACTTC

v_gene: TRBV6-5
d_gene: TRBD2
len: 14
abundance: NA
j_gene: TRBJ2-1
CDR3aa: CASSQRGSYNEQFF
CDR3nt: TGTGCCAGCAGCCAGCGGGGCTCCTACAATGAGCAGTTCTTC